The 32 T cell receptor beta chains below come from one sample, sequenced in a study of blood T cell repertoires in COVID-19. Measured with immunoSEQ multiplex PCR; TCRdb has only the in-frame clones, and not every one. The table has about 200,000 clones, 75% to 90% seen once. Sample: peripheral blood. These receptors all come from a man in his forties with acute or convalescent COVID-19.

The CDR3 is CASSQGDRPYGYTF. The CDR3 DNA reads TGCGCCAGCAGCCAAGGAGACAGGCCCTATGGCTACACCTTC. J is TRBJ1-2 and V is TRBV4-3, with D tentatively TRBD1 (6 bases). V was cut by 1 base and J by 4 bases, with 10 bases left in between. This CDR3 region has 14 residues. The germline V gene has CDR1 LGHNA and CDR2 YSLEER.

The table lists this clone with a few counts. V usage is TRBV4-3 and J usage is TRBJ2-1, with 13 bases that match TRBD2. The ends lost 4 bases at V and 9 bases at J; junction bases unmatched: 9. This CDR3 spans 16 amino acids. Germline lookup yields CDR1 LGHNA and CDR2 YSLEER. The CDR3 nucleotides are TGCGCCAGCAGCCGGACTAGCGGGAGCAGGTTACGTGAGCAGTTCTTC. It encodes CASSRTSGSRLREQFF.

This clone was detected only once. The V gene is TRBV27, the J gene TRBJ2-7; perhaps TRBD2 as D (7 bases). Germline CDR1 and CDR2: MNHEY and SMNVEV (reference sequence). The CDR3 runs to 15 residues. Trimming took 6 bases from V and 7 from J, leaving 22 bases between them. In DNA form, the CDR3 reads TGTGCCAGCAGCCTGCGTGGGGGGGCGAAATGGGAGCAGTACTTC. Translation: CASSLRGGAKWEQYF.

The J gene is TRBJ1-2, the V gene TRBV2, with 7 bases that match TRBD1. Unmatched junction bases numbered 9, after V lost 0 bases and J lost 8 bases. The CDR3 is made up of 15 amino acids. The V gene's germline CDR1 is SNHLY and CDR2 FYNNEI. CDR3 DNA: TGTGCCAGCAGTGAAGCCACGACAGGGTTTTACGGCTACACCTTC. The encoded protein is CASSEATTGFYGYTF.

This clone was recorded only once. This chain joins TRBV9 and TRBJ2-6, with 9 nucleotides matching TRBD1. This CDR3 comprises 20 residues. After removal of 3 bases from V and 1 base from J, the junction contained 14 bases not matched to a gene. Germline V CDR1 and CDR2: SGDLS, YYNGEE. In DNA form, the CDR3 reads TGTGCCAGCAGCGAACAGGGGGCGGACGCCAACGCTTCTGGGGCCAACGTCCTGACTTTC. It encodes CASSEQGADANASGANVLTF.

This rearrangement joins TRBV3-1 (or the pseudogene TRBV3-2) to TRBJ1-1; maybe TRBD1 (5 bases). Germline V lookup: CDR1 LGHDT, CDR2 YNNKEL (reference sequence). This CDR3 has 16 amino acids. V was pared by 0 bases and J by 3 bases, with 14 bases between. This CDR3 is CASSQDRGIGDTEAFF. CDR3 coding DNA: TGTGCCAGCAGCCAAGATCGGGGGATTGGCGACACTGAAGCTTTCTTT.

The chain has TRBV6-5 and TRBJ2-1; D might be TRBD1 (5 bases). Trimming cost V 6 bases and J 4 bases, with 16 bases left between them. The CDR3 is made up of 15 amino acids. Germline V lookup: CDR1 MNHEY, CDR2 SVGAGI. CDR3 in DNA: TGTGCCAGCAGGGCAGGGAATCCATTATACAATGAGCAGTTCTTC. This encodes CASRAGNPLYNEQFF.

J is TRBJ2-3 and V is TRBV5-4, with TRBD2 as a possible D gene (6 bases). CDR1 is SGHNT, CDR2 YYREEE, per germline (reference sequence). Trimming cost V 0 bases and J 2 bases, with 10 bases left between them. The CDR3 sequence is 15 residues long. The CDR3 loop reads CASSLEGGTTDTQYF. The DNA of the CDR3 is TGTGCCAGCAGCTTGGAAGGCGGGACCACAGATACGCAGTATTTT.

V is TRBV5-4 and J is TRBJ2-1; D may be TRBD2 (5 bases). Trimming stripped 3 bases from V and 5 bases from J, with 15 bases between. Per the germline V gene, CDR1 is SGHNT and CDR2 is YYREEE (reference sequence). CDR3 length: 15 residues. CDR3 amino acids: CASSSRERVHNEQFF. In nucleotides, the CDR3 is TGTGCCAGCAGCTCCCGGGAAAGAGTACACAATGAGCAGTTCTTC.

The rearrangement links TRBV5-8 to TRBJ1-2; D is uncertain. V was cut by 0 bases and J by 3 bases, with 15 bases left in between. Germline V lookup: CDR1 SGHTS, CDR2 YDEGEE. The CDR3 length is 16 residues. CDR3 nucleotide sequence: TGTGCCAGCAGCTTGGAGGTGGGGAGCGTTGACTATGGCTACACCTTC. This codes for CASSLEVGSVDYGYTF. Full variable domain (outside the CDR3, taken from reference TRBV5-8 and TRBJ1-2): EAGVTQSPTHLIKTRGQQATLRCSPISGHTSVYWYQQALGLGLQFLLWYDEGEERNRGNFPPRFSGRQFPNYSSELNVNALELEDSALYLCASSLEVGSVDYGYTFGSGTRLTVV.

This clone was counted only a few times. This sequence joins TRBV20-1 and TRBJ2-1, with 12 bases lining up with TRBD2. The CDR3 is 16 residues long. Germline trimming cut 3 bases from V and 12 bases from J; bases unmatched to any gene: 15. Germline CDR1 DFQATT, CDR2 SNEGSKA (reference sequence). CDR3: CSASPTGTSGSSLQFF. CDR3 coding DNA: TGCAGTGCTAGTCCGACCGGGACTAGCGGGTCAAGCCTGCAGTTCTTC.

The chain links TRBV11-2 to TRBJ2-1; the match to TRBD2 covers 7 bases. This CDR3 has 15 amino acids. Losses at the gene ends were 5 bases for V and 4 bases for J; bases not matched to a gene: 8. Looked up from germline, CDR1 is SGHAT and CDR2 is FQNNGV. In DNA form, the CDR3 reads TGTGCCAGCAGCCGTCACAGCGGGATTTACAATGAGCAGTTCTTC. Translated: CASSRHSGIYNEQFF. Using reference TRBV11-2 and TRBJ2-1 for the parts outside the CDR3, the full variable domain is EAGVAQSPRYKIIEKRQSVAFWCNPISGHATLYWYQQILGQGPKLLIQFQNNGVVDDSQLPKDRFSAERLKGVDSTLKIQPAKLEDSAVYLCASSRHSGIYNEQFFGPGTRLTVL.

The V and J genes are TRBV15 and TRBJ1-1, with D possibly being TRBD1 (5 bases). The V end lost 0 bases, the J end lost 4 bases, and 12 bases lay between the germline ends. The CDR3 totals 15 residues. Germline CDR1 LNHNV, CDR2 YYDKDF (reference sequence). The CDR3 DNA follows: TGTGCCACCAGCAGAGATGGTCAGGGCTTCACTGAAGCTTTCTTT. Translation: CATSRDGQGFTEAFF.

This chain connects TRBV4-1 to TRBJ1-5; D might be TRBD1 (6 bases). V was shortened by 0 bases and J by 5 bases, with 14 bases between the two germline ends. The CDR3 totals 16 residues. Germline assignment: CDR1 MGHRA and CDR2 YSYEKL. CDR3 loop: CASSQDRQGLDQPQHF. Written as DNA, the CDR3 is TGCGCCAGCAGCCAAGATCGTCAGGGGTTGGATCAGCCCCAGCATTTT.

The CDR3 protein is CSALRTANTGELFF. In DNA, the CDR3 is TGCAGCGCCCTTCGAACGGCGAACACCGGGGAGCTGTTTTTT. The rearrangement uses TRBV29-1 and TRBJ2-2; D gene uncertain. CDR3 length: 14 residues. Germline V lookup: CDR1 SQVTM, CDR2 ANQGSEA. Trimming took 7 bases from V and 0 from J, leaving 12 bases between them.

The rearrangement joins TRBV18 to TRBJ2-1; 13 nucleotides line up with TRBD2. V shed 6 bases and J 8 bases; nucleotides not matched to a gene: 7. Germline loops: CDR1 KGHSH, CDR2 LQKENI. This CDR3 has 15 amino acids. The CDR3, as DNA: TGTGCCAGCTCCCTAGGACTAGCGGGAGTGGATGAGCAGTTCTTC. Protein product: CASSLGLAGVDEQFF. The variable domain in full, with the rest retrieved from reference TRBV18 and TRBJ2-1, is NAGVMQNPRHLVRRRGQEARLRCSPMKGHSHVYWYRQLPEEGLKFMVYLQKENIIDESGMPKERFSAEFPKEGPSILRIQQVVRGDSAAYFCASSLGLAGVDEQFFGPGTRLTVL.

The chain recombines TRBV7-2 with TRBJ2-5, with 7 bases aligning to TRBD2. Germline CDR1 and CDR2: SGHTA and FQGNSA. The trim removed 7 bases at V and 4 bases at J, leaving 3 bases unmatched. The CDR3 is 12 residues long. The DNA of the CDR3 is TGTGCCAGCACCTCGGGGGGAGAGACCCAGTACTTC. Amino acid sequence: CASTSGGETQYF.

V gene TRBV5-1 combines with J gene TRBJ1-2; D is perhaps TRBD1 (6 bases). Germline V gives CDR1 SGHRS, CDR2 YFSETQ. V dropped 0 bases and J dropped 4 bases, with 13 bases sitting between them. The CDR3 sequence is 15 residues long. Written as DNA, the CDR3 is TGCGCCAGCAGCTTGGTAGGGGGTGACGGCTATGGCTACACCTTC. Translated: CASSLVGGDGYGYTF.

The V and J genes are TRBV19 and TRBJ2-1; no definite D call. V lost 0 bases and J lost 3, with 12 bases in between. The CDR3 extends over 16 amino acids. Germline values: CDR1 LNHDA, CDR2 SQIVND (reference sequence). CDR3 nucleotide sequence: TGTGCCAGTAGTATAGATCGTGGTAGTTTCTACAATGAGCAGTTCTTC. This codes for CASSIDRGSFYNEQFF.

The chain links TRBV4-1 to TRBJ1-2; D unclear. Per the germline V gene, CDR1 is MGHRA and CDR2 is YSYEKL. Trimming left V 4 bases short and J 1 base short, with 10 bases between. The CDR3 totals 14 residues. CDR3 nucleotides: TGCGCCAGCAGCCCGGGTGGAAGTAACTATGGCTACACCTTC. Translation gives CASSPGGSNYGYTF.

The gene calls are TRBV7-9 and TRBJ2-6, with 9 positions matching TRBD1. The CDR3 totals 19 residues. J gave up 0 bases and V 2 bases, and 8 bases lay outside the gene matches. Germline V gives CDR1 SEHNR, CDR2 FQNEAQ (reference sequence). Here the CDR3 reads CASSLNGQGRFSGANVLTF. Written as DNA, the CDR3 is TGTGCCAGCAGCTTAAATGGACAGGGGCGCTTCTCTGGGGCCAACGTCCTGACTTTC.

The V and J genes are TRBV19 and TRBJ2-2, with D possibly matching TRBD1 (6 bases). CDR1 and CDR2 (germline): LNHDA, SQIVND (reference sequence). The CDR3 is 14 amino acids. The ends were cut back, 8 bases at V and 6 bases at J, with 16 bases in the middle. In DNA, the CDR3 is TGTGCCAGTCGGGGTCCCAGGGGTCCCGGGGAGCTGTTTTTT. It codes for CASRGPRGPGELFF.

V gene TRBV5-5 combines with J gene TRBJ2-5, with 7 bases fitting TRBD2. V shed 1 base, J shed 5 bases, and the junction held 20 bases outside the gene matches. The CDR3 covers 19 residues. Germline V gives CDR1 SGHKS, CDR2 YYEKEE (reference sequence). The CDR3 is CASSLPARLASTPVETQYF. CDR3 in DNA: TGTGCCAGCAGCTTGCCCGCCAGACTAGCATCCACACCCGTTGAGACCCAGTACTTC.

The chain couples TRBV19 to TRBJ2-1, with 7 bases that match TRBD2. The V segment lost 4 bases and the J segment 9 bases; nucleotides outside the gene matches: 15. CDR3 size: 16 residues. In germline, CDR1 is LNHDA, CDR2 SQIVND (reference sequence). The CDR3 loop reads CASSTGRDSGIGEQFF. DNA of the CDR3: TGTGCCAGTAGTACGGGCCGTGACAGCGGGATTGGTGAGCAGTTCTTC.

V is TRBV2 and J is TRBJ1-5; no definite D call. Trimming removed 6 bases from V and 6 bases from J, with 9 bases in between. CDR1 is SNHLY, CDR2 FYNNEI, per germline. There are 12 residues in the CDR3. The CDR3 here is CASRAPGQPQHF. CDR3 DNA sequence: TGTGCCAGCAGGGCACCGGGTCAGCCCCAGCATTTT.

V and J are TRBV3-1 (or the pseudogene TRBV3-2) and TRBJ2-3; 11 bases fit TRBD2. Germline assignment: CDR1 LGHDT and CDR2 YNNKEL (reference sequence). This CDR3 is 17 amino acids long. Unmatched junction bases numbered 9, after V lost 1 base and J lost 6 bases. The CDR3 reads CASSQGRTSGSGDTQYF. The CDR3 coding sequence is TGTGCCAGCAGCCAAGGCCGCACTAGCGGGAGTGGGGATACGCAGTATTTT.

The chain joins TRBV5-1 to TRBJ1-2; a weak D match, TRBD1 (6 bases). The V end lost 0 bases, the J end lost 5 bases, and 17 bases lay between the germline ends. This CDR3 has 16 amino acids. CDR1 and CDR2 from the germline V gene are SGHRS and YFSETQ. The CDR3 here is CASSLAGVSEVYGYTF. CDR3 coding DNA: TGCGCCAGCAGCTTGGCAGGGGTTTCCGAAGTATATGGCTACACCTTC.

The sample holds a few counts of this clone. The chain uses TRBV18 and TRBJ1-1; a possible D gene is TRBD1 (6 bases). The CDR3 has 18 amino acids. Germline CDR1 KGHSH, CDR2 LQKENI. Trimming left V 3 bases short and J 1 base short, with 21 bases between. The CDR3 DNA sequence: TGTGCCAGCTCACCGTACCTTAGCACCAGGGGCCAGAACACTGAAGCTTTCTTT. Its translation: CASSPYLSTRGQNTEAFF.

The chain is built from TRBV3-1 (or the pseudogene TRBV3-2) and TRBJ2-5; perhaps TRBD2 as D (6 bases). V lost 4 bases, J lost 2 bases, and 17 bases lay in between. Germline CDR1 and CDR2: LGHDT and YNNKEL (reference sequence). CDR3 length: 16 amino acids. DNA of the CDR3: TGTGCCAGCAGCCCAGGCTGGATTGGGGGGCAAGAGACCCAGTACTTC. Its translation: CASSPGWIGGQETQYF.

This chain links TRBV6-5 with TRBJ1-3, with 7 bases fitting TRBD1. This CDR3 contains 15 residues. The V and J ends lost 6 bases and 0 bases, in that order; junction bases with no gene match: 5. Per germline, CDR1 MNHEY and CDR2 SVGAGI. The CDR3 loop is CASRTGHYSGNTIYF. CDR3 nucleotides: TGTGCCAGCAGGACAGGGCATTACTCTGGAAACACCATATATTTT.

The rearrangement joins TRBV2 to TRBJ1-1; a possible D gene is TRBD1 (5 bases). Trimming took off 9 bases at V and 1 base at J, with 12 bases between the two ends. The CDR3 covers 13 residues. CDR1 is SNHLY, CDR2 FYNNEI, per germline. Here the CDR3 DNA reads TGTGCCAGTTTGGGGACTCCGAACACTGAAGCTTTCTTT. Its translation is CASLGTPNTEAFF.

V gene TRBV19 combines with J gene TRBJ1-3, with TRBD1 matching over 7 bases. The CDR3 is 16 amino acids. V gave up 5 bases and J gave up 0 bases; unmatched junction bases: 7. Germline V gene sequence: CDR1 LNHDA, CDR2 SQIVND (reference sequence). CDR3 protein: CASSSDRSSSGNTIYF. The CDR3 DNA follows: TGTGCCAGTAGTTCGGACAGGTCGAGCTCTGGAAACACCATATATTTT.